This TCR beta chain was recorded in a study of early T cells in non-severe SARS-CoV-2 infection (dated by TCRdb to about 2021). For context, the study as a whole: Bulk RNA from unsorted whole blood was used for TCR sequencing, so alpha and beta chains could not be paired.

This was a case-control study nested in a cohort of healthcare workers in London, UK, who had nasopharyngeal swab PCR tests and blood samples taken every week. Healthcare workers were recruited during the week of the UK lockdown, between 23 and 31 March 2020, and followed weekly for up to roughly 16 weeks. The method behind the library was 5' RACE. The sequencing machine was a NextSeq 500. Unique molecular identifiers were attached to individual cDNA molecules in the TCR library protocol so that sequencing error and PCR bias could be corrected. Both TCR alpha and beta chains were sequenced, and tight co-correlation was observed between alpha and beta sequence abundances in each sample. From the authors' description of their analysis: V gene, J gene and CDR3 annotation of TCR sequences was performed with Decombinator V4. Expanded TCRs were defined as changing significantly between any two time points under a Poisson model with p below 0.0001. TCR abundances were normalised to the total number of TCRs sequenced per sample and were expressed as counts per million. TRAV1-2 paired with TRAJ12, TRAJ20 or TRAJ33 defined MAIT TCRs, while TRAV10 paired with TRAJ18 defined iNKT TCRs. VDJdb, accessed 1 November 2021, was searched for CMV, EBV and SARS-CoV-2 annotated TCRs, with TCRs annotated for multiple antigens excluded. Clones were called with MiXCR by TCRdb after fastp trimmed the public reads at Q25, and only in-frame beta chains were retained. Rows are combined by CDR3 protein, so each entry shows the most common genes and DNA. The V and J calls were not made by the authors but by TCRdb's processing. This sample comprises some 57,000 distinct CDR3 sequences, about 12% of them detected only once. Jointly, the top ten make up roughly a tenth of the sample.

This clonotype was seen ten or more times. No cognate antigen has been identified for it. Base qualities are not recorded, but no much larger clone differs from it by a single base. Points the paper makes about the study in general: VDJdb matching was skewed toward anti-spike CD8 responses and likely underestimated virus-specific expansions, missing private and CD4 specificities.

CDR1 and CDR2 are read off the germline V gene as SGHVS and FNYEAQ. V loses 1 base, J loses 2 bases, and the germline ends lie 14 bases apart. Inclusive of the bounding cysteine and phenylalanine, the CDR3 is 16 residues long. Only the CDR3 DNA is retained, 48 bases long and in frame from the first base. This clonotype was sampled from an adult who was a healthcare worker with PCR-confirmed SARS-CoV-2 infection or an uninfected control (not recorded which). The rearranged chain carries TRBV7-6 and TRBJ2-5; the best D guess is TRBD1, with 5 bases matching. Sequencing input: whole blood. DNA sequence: TGTGCCAGCAGCTTAGAGGTTTCCAGGGAACAAGAGACCCAGTACTTC. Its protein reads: CASSLEVSREQETQYF. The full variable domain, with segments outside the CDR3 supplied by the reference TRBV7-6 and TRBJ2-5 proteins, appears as GAGVSQSPRYKVTKRGQDVALRCDPISGHVSLYWYRQALGQGPEFLTYFNYEAQQDKSGLPNDRFSAERPEGSISTLTIQRTEQRDSAMYRCASSLEVSREQETQYFGPGTRLLVL.